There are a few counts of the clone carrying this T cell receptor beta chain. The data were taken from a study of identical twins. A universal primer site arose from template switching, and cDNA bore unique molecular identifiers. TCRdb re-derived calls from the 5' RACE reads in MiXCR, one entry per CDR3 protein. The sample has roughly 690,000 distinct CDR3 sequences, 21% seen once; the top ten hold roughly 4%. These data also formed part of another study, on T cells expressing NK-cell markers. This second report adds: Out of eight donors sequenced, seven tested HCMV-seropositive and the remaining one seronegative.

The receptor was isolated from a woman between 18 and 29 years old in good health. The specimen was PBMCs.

This CDR3 is CSARDLQTSGRYNEQFF. CDR3 bases: TGCAGTGCTAGAGATCTCCAGACTAGCGGGCGTTACAATGAGCAGTTCTTC. The chain couples TRBV20-1 to TRBJ2-1; 10 bases are shared with TRBD2. Germline V gene lookup returns CDR1 DFQATT and CDR2 SNEGSKA (reference sequence). The CDR3 runs 17 residues. V lost 0 bases, J lost 4 bases, and 9 bases stayed unmatched.